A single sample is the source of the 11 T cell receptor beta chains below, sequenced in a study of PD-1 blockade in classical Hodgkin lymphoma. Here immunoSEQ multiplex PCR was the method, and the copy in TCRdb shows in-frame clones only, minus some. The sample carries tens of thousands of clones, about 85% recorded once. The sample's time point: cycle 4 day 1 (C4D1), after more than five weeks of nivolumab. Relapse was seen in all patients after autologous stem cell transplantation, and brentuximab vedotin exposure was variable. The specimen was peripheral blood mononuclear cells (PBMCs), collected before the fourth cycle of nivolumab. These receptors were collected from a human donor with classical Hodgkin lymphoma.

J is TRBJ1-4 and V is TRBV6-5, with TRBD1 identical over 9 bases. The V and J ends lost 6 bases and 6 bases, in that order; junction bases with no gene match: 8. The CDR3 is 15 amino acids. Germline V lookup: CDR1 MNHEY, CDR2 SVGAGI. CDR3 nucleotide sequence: TGTGCCAGCAGCCGGAGACAGGGGGGTGATGAAAAACTGTTTTTT. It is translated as CASSRRQGGDEKLFF.

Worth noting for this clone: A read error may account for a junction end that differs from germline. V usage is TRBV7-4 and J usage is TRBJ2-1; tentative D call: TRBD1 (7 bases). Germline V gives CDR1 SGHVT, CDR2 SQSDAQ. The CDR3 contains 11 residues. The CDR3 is CSRGENNEQFF. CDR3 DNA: TGTTCCAGGGGGGAGAACAATGAGCAGTTCTTC.

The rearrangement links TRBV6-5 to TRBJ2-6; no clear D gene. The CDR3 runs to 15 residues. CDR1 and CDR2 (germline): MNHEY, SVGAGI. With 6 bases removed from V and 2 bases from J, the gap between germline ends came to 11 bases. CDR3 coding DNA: TGTGCCAGCAGACCAGCGACAACTGGGGCCAACGTCCTGACTTTC. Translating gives CASRPATTGANVLTF.

The CDR3 DNA reads as TGCGCCAGCCGATGGCTAGCGGGGGAGAACACCGGGGAGCTGTTTTTT. Protein sequence: CASRWLAGENTGELFF. V usage is TRBV5-1 and J usage is TRBJ2-2; 10 bases fit TRBD2. J lost 1 base, V lost 7 bases, and 7 bases had no gene match. The CDR3 length is 16 residues. Germline values: CDR1 SGHRS, CDR2 YFSETQ.

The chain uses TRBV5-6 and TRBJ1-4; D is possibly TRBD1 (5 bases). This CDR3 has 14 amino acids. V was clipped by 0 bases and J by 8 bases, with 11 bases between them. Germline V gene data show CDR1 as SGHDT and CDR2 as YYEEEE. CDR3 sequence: CASSLGPGREKLFF. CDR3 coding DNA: TGTGCCAGCAGCTTGGGACCGGGACGAGAAAAACTGTTTTTT.

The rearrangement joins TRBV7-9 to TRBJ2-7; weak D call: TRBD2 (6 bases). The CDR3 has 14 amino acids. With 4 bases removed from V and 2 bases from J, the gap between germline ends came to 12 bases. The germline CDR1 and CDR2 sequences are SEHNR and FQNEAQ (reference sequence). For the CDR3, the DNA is TGTGCCAGCAGCTCATCCGGGAGTACCTACGAGCAGTACTTC. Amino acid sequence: CASSSSGSTYEQYF.

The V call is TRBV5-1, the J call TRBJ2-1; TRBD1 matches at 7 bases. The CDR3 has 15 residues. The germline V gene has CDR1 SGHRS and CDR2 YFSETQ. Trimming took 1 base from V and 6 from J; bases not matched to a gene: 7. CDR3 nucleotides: TGCGCCAGCAGCTTGCTCCTAGGGGGCCCCAATGAGCAGTTCTTC. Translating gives CASSLLLGGPNEQFF. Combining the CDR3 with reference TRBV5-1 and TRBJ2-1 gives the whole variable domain KAGVTQTPRYLIKTRGQQVTLSCSPISGHRSVSWYQQTPGQGLQFLFEYFSETQRNKGNFPGRFSGRQFSNSRSEMNVSTLELGDSALYLCASSLLLGGPNEQFFGPGTRLTVL.

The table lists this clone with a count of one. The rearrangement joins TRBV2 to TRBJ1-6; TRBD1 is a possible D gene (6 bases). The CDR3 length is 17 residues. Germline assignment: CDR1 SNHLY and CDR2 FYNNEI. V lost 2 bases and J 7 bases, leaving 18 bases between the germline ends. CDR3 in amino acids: CASSEYRERRGNSPLHF. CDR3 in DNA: TGTGCCAGCAGTGAATACAGGGAAAGAAGGGGGAATTCACCCCTCCACTTT.

The CDR3 DNA is TGCGCCAGCAGCTTGGTGGGGGGAGCGGACTATGAGCAGTTCTTC. It specifies CASSLVGGADYEQFF. V usage is TRBV5-1 and J usage is TRBJ2-1; D is possibly TRBD2 (6 bases). CDR1 SGHRS and CDR2 YFSETQ come from the germline V gene. This CDR3 spans 15 amino acids. The V end was cut by 0 bases, the J end by 8 bases, with 15 bases between.

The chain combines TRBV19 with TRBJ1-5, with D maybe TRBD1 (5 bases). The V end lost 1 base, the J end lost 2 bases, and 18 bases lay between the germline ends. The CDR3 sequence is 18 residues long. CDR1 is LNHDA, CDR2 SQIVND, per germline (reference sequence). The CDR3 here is CASSIGRGGGRGNQPQHF. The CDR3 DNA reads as TGTGCCAGTAGTATAGGACGCGGGGGAGGCCGAGGCAATCAGCCCCAGCATTTT.

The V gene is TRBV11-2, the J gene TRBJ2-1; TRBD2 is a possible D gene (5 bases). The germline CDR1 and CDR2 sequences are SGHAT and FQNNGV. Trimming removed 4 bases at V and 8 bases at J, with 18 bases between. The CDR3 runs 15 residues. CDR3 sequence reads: CASSWVSGGDYEQFF. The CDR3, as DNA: TGTGCCAGCAGCTGGGTAAGCGGAGGTGACTATGAGCAGTTCTTC.